A selection of T cell receptor beta chains follows, all from one sample in a study of T cells in Graves' hyperthyroidism and ophthalmopathy. TCRdb analysed the multiplex PCR reads with MiXCR anew, one entry per CDR3 protein. Here the sample spans 700,000 to 850,000 distinct CDR3 sequences, roughly a third being singletons. Material: blood. Receptors originate from a woman between 40 and 50 years old with Graves' hyperthyroidism. The CDR3 runs from the conserved cysteine through the conserved F or W. Fields, in order: D gene, CDR3 length, V gene, clone size, J gene, CDR3 protein, CDR3 DNA. D genes are given only for firm matches. Size is omitted from some rows. Given values are once, few, many or a class for expanded clones.

D gene: NA; CDR3 length: 15; V gene: TRBV7-9; clone size: NA; J gene: TRBJ1-5; CDR3 protein: CASSYARDTHQPQHF; CDR3 DNA: TGTGCCAGCAGTTACGCTCGGGACACCCATCAGCCCCAGCATTTT
D gene: TRBD1; CDR3 length: 14; V gene: TRBV28; clone size: many; J gene: TRBJ1-2; CDR3 protein: CASSLPTGDYGYTF; CDR3 DNA: TGTGCCAGCAGTTTACCGACAGGGGACTATGGCTACACCTTC
D gene: TRBD2; CDR3 length: 18; V gene: TRBV6-5; clone size: NA; J gene: TRBJ2-5; CDR3 protein: CASRPGLAGINGGETQYF; CDR3 DNA: TGTGCCAGCAGACCCGGACTAGCGGGGATCAATGGGGGAGAGACCCAGTACTTC
D gene: NA; CDR3 length: 14; V gene: TRBV20-1; clone size: few; J gene: TRBJ2-2; CDR3 protein: CSARFPANTGELFF; CDR3 DNA: TGCAGTGCTAGATTCCCCGCGAACACCGGGGAGCTGTTTTTT
D gene: NA; CDR3 length: 13; V gene: TRBV29-1; clone size: few; J gene: TRBJ1-1; CDR3 protein: CSVKKGGAPEAFF; CDR3 DNA: TGCAGCGTTAAAAAAGGGGGGGCCCCTGAAGCTTTCTTT
D gene: NA; CDR3 length: 18; V gene: TRBV24-1; clone size: many; J gene: TRBJ1-5; CDR3 protein: CATSDFWAGWNGDQPQHF; CDR3 DNA: TGTGCCACCAGTGACTTTTGGGCAGGGTGGAATGGCGATCAGCCCCAGCATTTT
D gene: NA; CDR3 length: 14; V gene: TRBV7-9; clone size: NA; J gene: TRBJ1-5; CDR3 protein: CASSLDGGSQAQHF; CDR3 DNA: TGTGCCAGCAGTTTAGACGGCGGTTCTCAGGCCCAGCATTTT
D gene: NA; CDR3 length: 13; V gene: TRBV10-3; clone size: medium-sized; J gene: TRBJ1-6; CDR3 protein: CAIRPAGDSPLHF; CDR3 DNA: TGTGCCATCAGGCCGGCGGGGGATTCACCCCTCCACTTT
D gene: TRBD2; CDR3 length: 16; V gene: TRBV5-1; clone size: few; J gene: TRBJ2-5; CDR3 protein: CASSLAGLAGGETQYF; CDR3 DNA: TGCGCCAGCAGCCTGGCTGGACTAGCGGGGGGAGAGACCCAGTACTTC
D gene: TRBD1; CDR3 length: 18; V gene: TRBV9; clone size: few; J gene: TRBJ1-2; CDR3 protein: CASSVVSPRDRGFDGYTF; CDR3 DNA: TGTGCCAGCAGCGTAGTAAGCCCGAGGGACAGAGGGTTTGATGGCTACACCTTC
D gene: NA; CDR3 length: 13; V gene: TRBV12-5; clone size: NA; J gene: TRBJ2-2; CDR3 protein: CASGPGRPGELFF; CDR3 DNA: TGTGCTAGTGGTCCAGGACGACCGGGGGAGCTGTTTTTT
D gene: TRBD1; CDR3 length: 15; V gene: TRBV7-8; clone size: many; J gene: TRBJ1-5; CDR3 protein: CASSSRDRGFQPQHF; CDR3 DNA: TGTGCCAGCAGTTCCCGGGACAGGGGTTTTCAGCCCCAGCATTTT
D gene: NA; CDR3 length: 14; V gene: TRBV11-2; clone size: many; J gene: TRBJ2-5; CDR3 protein: CASSSPRYQETQYF; CDR3 DNA: TGTGCCAGCAGCTCACCGCGGTACCAAGAGACCCAGTACTTC
D gene: TRBD1; CDR3 length: 15; V gene: TRBV19; clone size: few; J gene: TRBJ1-1; CDR3 protein: CASSDQGARGTEAFF; CDR3 DNA: TGTGCCAGTAGTGACCAGGGGGCGCGGGGCACTGAAGCTTTCTTT
D gene: NA; CDR3 length: 14; V gene: TRBV7-6; clone size: once; J gene: TRBJ2-7; CDR3 protein: CASSRTLETYEQYF; CDR3 DNA: TGTGCCAGCAGCCGGACACTCGAAACCTACGAGCAGTACTTC
D gene: NA; CDR3 length: 15; V gene: TRBV11-2; clone size: many; J gene: TRBJ2-2; CDR3 protein: CASSLRTTNTGELFF; CDR3 DNA: TGTGCCAGCAGCTTAAGGACAACGAACACCGGGGAGCTGTTTTTT
D gene: NA; CDR3 length: 12; V gene: TRBV7-2; clone size: NA; J gene: TRBJ2-3; CDR3 protein: CASSLFPDTQYF; CDR3 DNA: TGTGCCAGCAGCTTATTTCCTGATACGCAGTATTTT
D gene: TRBD1; CDR3 length: 13; V gene: TRBV29-1; clone size: NA; J gene: TRBJ1-2; CDR3 protein: CSLSPDRVFGYTF; CDR3 DNA: TGCAGCCTTAGTCCCGACAGGGTTTTTGGCTACACCTTC
D gene: NA; CDR3 length: 14; V gene: TRBV10-1; clone size: many; J gene: TRBJ1-3; CDR3 protein: CASSRQDSGDTIYF; CDR3 DNA: TGCGCCAGCAGTCGACAGGATTCCGGAGACACCATATATTTT
D gene: NA; CDR3 length: 15; V gene: TRBV2; clone size: NA; J gene: TRBJ2-7; CDR3 protein: CASSGVGQAPYEQYF; CDR3 DNA: TGTGCCAGCAGTGGGGTGGGACAAGCGCCCTACGAGCAGTACTTC
D gene: TRBD1; CDR3 length: 14; V gene: TRBV5-1; clone size: few; J gene: TRBJ1-2; CDR3 protein: CASSTGTGAYGYTF; CDR3 DNA: TGCGCCAGCAGTACCGGGACAGGGGCCTATGGCTACACCTTC
D gene: NA; CDR3 length: 14; V gene: TRBV25-1; clone size: few; J gene: TRBJ1-1; CDR3 protein: CASNQYPMNTEAFF; CDR3 DNA: TGTGCCAGCAACCAATATCCCATGAACACTGAAGCTTTCTTT
D gene: NA; CDR3 length: 17; V gene: TRBV7-2; clone size: NA; J gene: TRBJ2-2; CDR3 protein: CASSLAGRRARTGELFF; CDR3 DNA: TGTGCCAGCAGCTTAGCGGGCAGGAGAGCCCGCACCGGGGAGCTGTTTTTT
D gene: NA; CDR3 length: 12; V gene: TRBV19; clone size: NA; J gene: TRBJ2-2; CDR3 protein: CASKGWAGELFF; CDR3 DNA: TGTGCCAGCAAGGGATGGGCCGGGGAGCTGTTTTTT
D gene: NA; CDR3 length: 13; V gene: TRBV12-3/TRBV12-4; clone size: many; J gene: TRBJ1-1; CDR3 protein: CASSLTRTTEAFF; CDR3 DNA: TGTGCCAGCAGCCTTACACGGACCACTGAAGCTTTCTTT
D gene: NA; CDR3 length: 12; V gene: TRBV6-2/TRBV6-3; clone size: few; J gene: TRBJ1-5; CDR3 protein: CASKNSNQPQHF; CDR3 DNA: TGTGCCAGCAAAAATAGCAATCAGCCCCAGCATTTT
D gene: NA; CDR3 length: 16; V gene: TRBV19; clone size: few; J gene: TRBJ1-3; CDR3 protein: CASSRSLGGAGNTIYF; CDR3 DNA: TGTGCCAGTAGTAGATCCCTCGGAGGGGCTGGAAACACCATATATTTT
D gene: NA; CDR3 length: 13; V gene: TRBV12-3/TRBV12-4; clone size: medium-sized; J gene: TRBJ1-2; CDR3 protein: CASSSQDAGGYTF; CDR3 DNA: TGTGCCAGCAGTTCCCAGGACGCGGGTGGCTACACCTTC
D gene: NA; CDR3 length: 16; V gene: TRBV16; clone size: NA; J gene: TRBJ2-3; CDR3 protein: CASSQSRMTSTDTQYF; CDR3 DNA: TGTGCCAGCAGCCAATCCAGAATGACTAGCACAGATACGCAGTATTTT
D gene: NA; CDR3 length: 14; V gene: TRBV28; clone size: NA; J gene: TRBJ2-5; CDR3 protein: CASIASGVTETQYF; CDR3 DNA: TGTGCCAGCATAGCTTCTGGGGTCACAGAGACCCAGTACTTC
D gene: TRBD2; CDR3 length: 13; V gene: TRBV29-1; clone size: NA; J gene: TRBJ2-2; CDR3 protein: CSVQLAVTGELFF; CDR3 DNA: TGCAGCGTTCAACTAGCGGTAACCGGGGAGCTGTTTTTT
D gene: TRBD2; CDR3 length: 15; V gene: TRBV19; clone size: NA; J gene: TRBJ2-1; CDR3 protein: CASISWSSGGNEQFF; CDR3 DNA: TGTGCCAGTATTAGTTGGTCTAGCGGGGGCAATGAGCAGTTCTTC
D gene: NA; CDR3 length: 14; V gene: TRBV20-1; clone size: NA; J gene: TRBJ1-1; CDR3 protein: CSRTEDFMNTEAFF; CDR3 DNA: TGCAGTAGGACCGAAGATTTCATGAACACTGAAGCTTTCTTT
D gene: TRBD1; CDR3 length: 17; V gene: TRBV5-1; clone size: once; J gene: TRBJ1-1; CDR3 protein: CASSPHRDRGENPEAFF; CDR3 DNA: TGCGCCAGCAGCCCACACCGGGACAGGGGCGAGAATCCTGAAGCTTTCTTT
D gene: NA; CDR3 length: 16; V gene: TRBV7-9; clone size: NA; J gene: TRBJ2-2; CDR3 protein: CASSWPGTTNTGELFF; CDR3 DNA: TGTGCCAGCAGCTGGCCCGGGACAACGAACACCGGGGAGCTGTTTTTT
D gene: TRBD1; CDR3 length: 19; V gene: TRBV5-1; clone size: NA; J gene: TRBJ1-2; CDR3 protein: CASSQDLVGQGSKLYGYTF; CDR3 DNA: TGCGCCAGCAGCCAAGATTTGGTCGGACAGGGGTCTAAACTCTATGGCTACACCTTC
D gene: TRBD1; CDR3 length: 16; V gene: TRBV9; clone size: NA; J gene: TRBJ1-4; CDR3 protein: CASSPDGQALNEKLFF; CDR3 DNA: TGTGCCAGCAGCCCCGACGGACAGGCACTTAATGAAAAACTGTTTTTT
D gene: NA; CDR3 length: 14; V gene: TRBV11-2; clone size: once; J gene: TRBJ2-1; CDR3 protein: CASTLTRSGNGQFF; CDR3 DNA: TGTGCCAGCACCCTGACTAGATCGGGCAATGGGCAGTTCTTC
D gene: NA; CDR3 length: 16; V gene: TRBV7-8; clone size: many; J gene: TRBJ2-2; CDR3 protein: CASSLVVRSNTGELFF; CDR3 DNA: TGTGCCAGCAGCTTAGTTGTTCGGTCGAACACCGGGGAGCTGTTTTTT
D gene: TRBD2; CDR3 length: 16; V gene: TRBV9; clone size: many; J gene: TRBJ2-2; CDR3 protein: CASSPPSGANTGELFF; CDR3 DNA: TGTGCCAGCAGCCCTCCCAGCGGGGCGAACACCGGGGAGCTGTTTTTT
D gene: TRBD1; CDR3 length: 17; V gene: TRBV10-3; clone size: NA; J gene: TRBJ2-6; CDR3 protein: CAISERQGASGANVLTF; CDR3 DNA: TGTGCCATCAGTGAGAGACAGGGAGCCTCTGGGGCCAACGTCCTGACTTTC
D gene: NA; CDR3 length: 13; V gene: TRBV2; clone size: few; J gene: TRBJ2-2; CDR3 protein: CASKLDPAGELFF; CDR3 DNA: TGTGCCAGCAAACTCGACCCCGCCGGGGAGCTGTTTTTT
D gene: TRBD1; CDR3 length: 13; V gene: TRBV10-1; clone size: NA; J gene: TRBJ1-1; CDR3 protein: CASSVAGGPEAFF; CDR3 DNA: TGCGCCAGCAGTGTGGCAGGGGGTCCTGAAGCTTTCTTT
D gene: NA; CDR3 length: 14; V gene: TRBV10-2; clone size: many; J gene: TRBJ1-5; CDR3 protein: CASSDRGGNQPQHF; CDR3 DNA: TGCGCCAGCAGTGACAGGGGAGGCAATCAGCCCCAGCATTTT